This section outlines one TCR beta chain sequence together with its context. The data originate from a study of blood T cell repertoires in COVID-19. Across the whole study: Italy, Spain and the United States were the sources of the convalescent and acute COVID-19 samples. Sources were T cells, B-cell-depleted T cells, or PBMCs; the material itself was cDNA or gDNA.

This CDR3 comprises 15 residues. The ends lost 6 bases at V and 6 bases at J; junction bases unmatched: 10. Germline V gene lookup returns CDR1 LNHDA and CDR2 SQIVND (reference sequence). Here immunoSEQ multiplex PCR was the method, and the copy in TCRdb shows in-frame clones only, minus some. The table lists some 150,000 clones, 80% to 90% of them singletons. The TCR comes from a human donor in a cohort sampled during active COVID-19. The specimen sequenced was peripheral blood. J is TRBJ1-1 and V is TRBV19; 10 positions agree with TRBD1. The CDR3 DNA reads TGTGCCAGTAGAACGAGGGACAGGGGTTTCGCTGAAGCTTTCTTT. Amino acids: CASRTRDRGFAEAFF.